This record looks at one TCR beta chain sequence and its context. Its specificity is not known. These data are taken from a study of shared clonotypes between healthy human individuals. Study results and limitations: Sampling included only blood; tissue repertoires likely differ.

CD45RO-negative cells were positively selected for CCR7, leaving out terminally differentiated effector memory CD45RA+ cells. TCRdb's copy holds only in-frame clones and misses some; the assay was immunoSEQ multiplex PCR. This sample has around 550,000 clones, with 95% found just once. Germline V gene sequence: CDR1 MNHEY, CDR2 SMNVEV (reference sequence). The CDR3 is made up of 14 amino acids. V lost 5 bases, J lost 8 bases, and 15 bases lay in between. The rearrangement joins TRBV27 to TRBJ1-4; D possibly corresponds to TRBD1 (6 bases). Sequenced sample: naive CD8+ T cells sorted from blood. The source is a woman in her twenties or thirties in good health. As DNA, the CDR3 is TGTGCCAGCAGTAAAGACAGGTTGCGGGAAAAACTGTTTTTT. This codes for CASSKDRLREKLFF.